These 6 T cell receptor beta chains originate from one sample sequenced in a study of T cell clonotyping in hematopoietic cell transplantation. Time point indicated: recipient sample about 28 days before transplant, after cytoreduction. Assay used: immunoSEQ multiplex PCR; TCRdb lists only in-frame clones, some missing. The data show 25,000 to 30,000 clones, approximately 86% seen once. Sequenced here: peripheral blood mononuclear cells, sampled before stem cell transplant. All receptors derive from a man in his forties or fifties with acute myeloid leukemia. Some clones in this sample may be carry-over from other donors' samples.

The CDR3 region is CASSEFRADRYEQYF. The CDR3, as DNA: TGTGCCAGCAGTGAATTCCGGGCTGACAGGTACGAGCAGTACTTC. The V and J genes are TRBV25-1 and TRBJ2-7; D might be TRBD1 (6 bases). Trimming took 1 base from V and 4 from J, leaving 14 bases between them. This CDR3 is 15 amino acids long. The germline gives CDR1 MGHDK, CDR2 SYGVNS.

This clone appeared a few times. CDR3 sequence: CASRPATGAYGYTF. CDR3 DNA sequence: TGTGCCAGCAGACCAGCTACGGGGGCCTATGGCTACACCTTC. V and J are TRBV7-2 and TRBJ1-2, with D tentatively TRBD1 (6 bases). Germline CDR1 reads SGHTA; CDR2 reads FQGNSA. The CDR3 is 14 amino acids. Trimming shortened V by 6 bases and J by 4 bases, and 15 bases separated the two germline ends.

This clone was seen just once. The V call is TRBV19, the J call TRBJ2-5, with TRBD1 matching over 9 bases. Germline CDR1 reads LNHDA; CDR2 reads SQIVND (reference sequence). The CDR3 consists of 12 residues. V dropped 8 bases and J dropped 4; count of bases not matched to a gene: 2. Here the CDR3 reads CASRQGGETQYF. The DNA of the CDR3 is TGTGCCAGTCGACAGGGGGGAGAGACCCAGTACTTC.

This chain connects TRBV30 to TRBJ1-6; maybe TRBD1 (6 bases). Germline V gene sequence: CDR1 GTSNPN, CDR2 SVGIG (reference sequence). The CDR3 extends over 13 amino acids. Trimming removed 7 bases from V and 4 bases from J, with 11 bases in between. The DNA of the CDR3 is TGTGCCTCCCATGGACAGTATAATTCACCCCTCCACTTT. This translates into CASHGQYNSPLHF.

The chain uses TRBV6-1 and TRBJ1-1, with 7 bases lining up with TRBD1. CDR1 MNHNS and CDR2 SASEGT come from the germline V gene. The CDR3 length is 14 residues. Trimming removed 6 bases from V and 4 bases from J; junction bases left unmatched: 8. The CDR3 region is CASRFAGGSTEAFF. The CDR3 nucleotides are TGTGCCAGCAGGTTCGCAGGGGGTAGCACTGAAGCTTTCTTT.

The rearrangement joins TRBV2 to TRBJ1-6, with 8 bases matching TRBD1. The CDR3 is 15 amino acids. With V trimmed by 5 bases and J by 7 bases, 7 bases remained unmatched. Germline CDR1 SNHLY, CDR2 FYNNEI. CDR3 protein: CASSSQGADNSPLHF. CDR3 DNA: TGTGCCAGCAGTTCTCAGGGGGCGGACAATTCACCCCTCCACTTT.